The entry below gives a single T cell receptor (beta chain) sequence along with its context. The antigen remains unidentified. The data derive from a study of T cells in Graves' hyperthyroidism and ophthalmopathy. General study results and limits: Using 13 V-J features, a model discriminated ophthalmopathy from stable hyperthyroidism.

RNA transcripts provided the source from which TCR beta CDR3 regions were amplified. TCR CDR3 underwent first-round RT-PCR with the HTBI primer set. MiXCR was run by TCRdb on the multiplex PCR reads, yielding one entry per CDR3 protein. The data hold about 37,000 distinct CDR3 sequences, with roughly half observed a single time. CDR1 and CDR2 from the germline V gene are SEHNR and FQNEAQ (reference sequence). The CDR3 sequence is 14 residues long. With 6 bases removed from V and 8 bases from J, the gap between germline ends came to 16 bases. Active moderate-to-severe ophthalmopathy, Clinical Activity Score at least 3, NOSPECS at least 4, under 3 months' duration. Patients having uncontrolled infection, another autoimmune disease, pregnancy or lactation were not included. Thyroid ultrasound, orbital computed tomography, clinical symptoms, and serum thyroxine and TRAb underpinned diagnoses.

The gene calls are TRBV7-9 and TRBJ2-2, with no clear D. This TCR came from a middle-aged man with Graves' ophthalmopathy. The sequenced sample was blood. The CDR3 here is CASSYSPSFGELFF. The DNA of the CDR3 is TGTGCCAGCAGTTATTCCCCGTCGTTTGGGGAGCTGTTTTTT.